This is a list of T cell receptor beta chains from one sample in a study of blood T cell repertoires in COVID-19. TCRdb's copy holds only in-frame clones and misses some; the assay was immunoSEQ multiplex PCR. The sample lists about 87,000 clones; approximately 85% were seen once. The specimen was peripheral blood. The receptors stem from a woman of 80 years or more with COVID-19, enrolled during active disease. Both conserved end residues are part of each CDR3. D genes are given only for firm matches. Rows give clone size only sometimes, using once, few, many, or a class for an expanded clone.

D gene,J gene,clone size,V gene,CDR3 DNA,CDR3 protein
TRBD2,TRBJ2-1,.,TRBV5-1,TGCGCCAGCAGCTTGGGTACGGCGGGAGGAGGCAATGAGCAGTTCTTC,CASSLGTAGGGNEQFF
TRBD1,TRBJ1-5,few,TRBV6-2/TRBV6-3,TGTGCCAGCAGTTCCCCCGACGGGAGGGGGCTTCAGCCCCAGCATTTT,CASSSPDGRGLQPQHF
TRBD1,TRBJ2-5,.,TRBV6-1,TGTGCCAGCAGAACGACAGGGGGCAAAGAGACCCAGTACTTC,CASRTTGGKETQYF
.,TRBJ1-4,once,TRBV29-1,TGCAGCGTCCAACAGGATGCAACTAATGAAAAACTGTTTTTT,CSVQQDATNEKLFF
TRBD1,TRBJ1-4,.,TRBV29-1,TGCAGCGTTGACCGAGGACAGGGTGGGATTGAAAAACTGTTTTTT,CSVDRGQGGIEKLFF
TRBD1,TRBJ1-3,.,TRBV7-8,TGTGCCAGCAGCTTACTGCCAGGGGGCCCCCGCTCTGGAAACACCATATATTTT,CASSLLPGGPRSGNTIYF
TRBD1,TRBJ1-6,.,TRBV11-2,TGTGCCAGCAGCTCGGGGACAGGGAAATATAATTCACCCCTCCACTTT,CASSSGTGKYNSPLHF
.,TRBJ2-3,.,TRBV7-3,TGTGCCAGCAGCTTAACATTCGGGGATACGCAGTATTTT,CASSLTFGDTQYF
TRBD2,TRBJ2-3,.,TRBV19,TGTGCCAGTAGTTCCTCGGGGGGGCCCGGAGGTACGCAGTATTTT,CASSSSGGPGGTQYF
TRBD1,TRBJ2-2,.,TRBV6-5,TGTGCCAGCAGTTACGAGGGACAGGGCACCGGGGAGCTGTTTTTT,CASSYEGQGTGELFF
TRBD1,TRBJ2-3,.,TRBV2,TGTGCCAGCAGAGACAGGGCGTCCACAGATACGCAGTATTTT,CASRDRASTDTQYF
TRBD2,TRBJ2-7,.,TRBV11-2,TGTGCCAGCAGCACGACTAGCGGGGGCAACTACGAGCAGTACTTC,CASSTTSGGNYEQYF
.,TRBJ1-5,.,TRBV6-6,TGTGCCAGCAGTCGTCGCGGGACGCCGGAACAGCCCCAGCATTTT,CASSRRGTPEQPQHF
TRBD1,TRBJ1-5,.,TRBV24-1,TGTGCCACCAGTGTCCTGACAGGGTCCAATCAGCCCCAGCATTTT,CATSVLTGSNQPQHF
.,TRBJ1-1,once,TRBV7-2,TGTGCCAGCAGCCCACATCTCGACACTGAAGCTTTCTTT,CASSPHLDTEAFF
TRBD2,TRBJ2-7,.,TRBV7-3,TGTGCCAGCAGCTATCCCGGGACTACGGGAGCCTACGAGCAGTACTTC,CASSYPGTTGAYEQYF
TRBD1,TRBJ2-3,.,TRBV6-4,TGTGCCAGCGGATTGACAGGGGCGGATACGCAGTATTTT,CASGLTGADTQYF
.,TRBJ2-1,.,TRBV7-2,TGTGCCAGCAGTCGTACTAGAGCCGGTGAGCAGTTCTTC,CASSRTRAGEQFF
TRBD1,TRBJ1-2,.,TRBV19,TGTGCCAGGACAAAGAGGGACAGGGGACCGAACTATGGCTACACCTTC,CARTKRDRGPNYGYTF
TRBD1,TRBJ2-3,.,TRBV10-3,TGTGCCATCACTAGAGGGACAGGAGTTGGGGATACGCAGTATTTT,CAITRGTGVGDTQYF
.,TRBJ2-7,.,TRBV30,TGTGCCTGGGGGTACACGAAGCAGTACTTC,CAWGYTKQYF
TRBD2,TRBJ2-3,.,TRBV5-1,TGCGCCAGCAGCACGGGACTAGCGGGCACAGATACGCAGTATTTT,CASSTGLAGTDTQYF
.,TRBJ2-1,.,TRBV7-2,TGTGCCAGCAGCTTAGAAAGTCTCGGGTACAATGAGCAGTTCTTC,CASSLESLGYNEQFF
TRBD2,TRBJ2-3,.,TRBV27,TGTGCCAGCAGCCGACAACTAGCGGGGGGGCTCCACACAGATACGCAGTATTTT,CASSRQLAGGLHTDTQYF
.,TRBJ2-5,.,TRBV29-1,TGCAGCGTTGAAGGACAGCCGCTTTCCCTACAAGAGACCCAGTACTTC,CSVEGQPLSLQETQYF
.,TRBJ1-1,.,TRBV9,TGTGCCAGCAGCGTATCGTTTTGGAACACTGAAGCTTTCTTT,CASSVSFWNTEAFF
TRBD2,TRBJ2-7,.,TRBV6-2/TRBV6-3,TGTGCCAGCAGTTACCCGGCACTAGCGGGAATCTCCTACGAGCAGTACTTC,CASSYPALAGISYEQYF
TRBD2,TRBJ2-1,.,TRBV5-4,TGTGCCAGCAGCTTGGGTCTAGCGGGAGACAATGAGCAGTTCTTC,CASSLGLAGDNEQFF
TRBD2,TRBJ2-1,once,TRBV18,TGTGCCAGCTCAAAAACCGGGACTAGATATGAGCAGTTCTTC,CASSKTGTRYEQFF
.,TRBJ2-1,.,TRBV24-1,TGTGCCACCAGTGATTCGAGAGGCAATGAGCAGTTCTTC,CATSDSRGNEQFF
TRBD2,TRBJ2-3,.,TRBV28,TGTGCCAGCAGTTTTGTCAGTGCGGGAGCGTTTGATACGCAGTATTTT,CASSFVSAGAFDTQYF
TRBD1,TRBJ1-2,few,TRBV6-5,TGTGCCAGCAGTCCGCGACAGGGGGCGTTGTATGGCTACACCTTC,CASSPRQGALYGYTF
TRBD2,TRBJ2-7,.,TRBV5-4,TGTGCCAGCAGCCAGACTAGCGCGTCCTACGAGCAGTACTTC,CASSQTSASYEQYF
.,TRBJ1-5,few,TRBV5-5,TGTGCCAGCAGCCAGGGCAGGACACCTCTCTTTAAGCCCCAGCATTTT,CASSQGRTPLFKPQHF
.,TRBJ2-1,.,TRBV18,TGTGCCAGCTCACCGGTAGGGGGGGCCTCCTACAATGAGCAGTTCTTC,CASSPVGGASYNEQFF
.,TRBJ2-6,.,TRBV27,TGTGCCAGCAGCTCCCTAGGGGAAGGGGCCAACGTCCTGACTTTC,CASSSLGEGANVLTF
.,TRBJ1-5,.,TRBV12-3/TRBV12-4,TGTGCCAGCAGTCTCACAGATCAGCCCCAGCATTTT,CASSLTDQPQHF
.,TRBJ1-4,.,TRBV9,TGTGCCAGCAGCGCCCGGGGGGACGTGAATGAAAAACTGTTTTTT,CASSARGDVNEKLFF
TRBD2,TRBJ2-5,.,TRBV7-8,TGTGCCAGCCGGCGACTAGCGGGGGGCGGGGAGACCCAGTACTTC,CASRRLAGGGETQYF
TRBD1,TRBJ1-3,.,TRBV3-1/TRBV3-2,TGTGCCAGCAGCACCCGGGACAGGGGAAGAACTGGAAACACCATATATTTT,CASSTRDRGRTGNTIYF
.,TRBJ1-2,.,TRBV30,TGTGCCTGGAATGGCAGGGGCGAGGGCTACACCTTC,CAWNGRGEGYTF
.,TRBJ1-1,.,TRBV4-3,TGCGCCAGCAGCCGAATACAGGGAAAGAACACTGAAGCTTTCTTT,CASSRIQGKNTEAFF
.,TRBJ1-5,.,TRBV27,TGTGCCAGCAGTCTAGGAGACGGTAGCAATCAGCCCCAGCATTTT,CASSLGDGSNQPQHF
.,TRBJ2-2,.,TRBV27,TGTGCCAGGGCCAGCACCGGGAGATTCGACACCGGGGAGCTGTTTTTT,CARASTGRFDTGELFF
.,TRBJ2-7,.,TRBV5-1,TGCGCCAGCAGCTTAGGTCCAGGAAAAATGAGCTCCTACGAGCAGTACTTC,CASSLGPGKMSSYEQYF
TRBD1,TRBJ2-1,.,TRBV27,TGTGCCAGCAGCCGTGGGGCACAGGGGGCGGGTTTTTATAGCTCCTACAATGAGCAGTTCTTC,CASSRGAQGAGFYSSYNEQFF
TRBD1,TRBJ2-7,.,TRBV18,TGTGCCAGCTCACCCATTGGACAGGGAAACTACGAGCAGTACTTC,CASSPIGQGNYEQYF
.,TRBJ1-1,few,TRBV30,TGTGCCTGGAGTGTATCGCTCGGGGGGGACACTGAAGCTTTCTTT,CAWSVSLGGDTEAFF
TRBD1,TRBJ1-2,once,TRBV9,TGTGCCAGCAGCTCACACAGGGGCGGCTATGGCTACACCTTC,CASSSHRGGYGYTF
TRBD1,TRBJ2-1,.,TRBV28,TGTGCCAGCAGTTTATATCAGGGGGTGGGGCAGTTCTTC,CASSLYQGVGQFF
.,TRBJ1-1,.,TRBV19,TGTGCCAGTAGTAACCGAGTTACCGGTTGGGCTTTCTTT,CASSNRVTGWAFF
.,TRBJ1-5,few,TRBV15,TGTGCCACCAGCAGAGATTTAGTAGCCTCGGCCCAGCATTTT,CATSRDLVASAQHF
TRBD1,TRBJ1-1,.,TRBV30,TGTGCCTGGACCTCCTTCCACAGGGGGCAGGATGAAGCTTTCTTT,CAWTSFHRGQDEAFF
.,TRBJ1-3,.,TRBV9,TGTGCCAGCAGCGACAGGGTCTCTGGAAACACCATATATTTT,CASSDRVSGNTIYF
.,TRBJ1-1,.,TRBV5-1,TGCGCCAGCAGCTTTTTTGGGGGGGTCACTGAAGCTTTCTTT,CASSFFGGVTEAFF
.,TRBJ2-7,.,TRBV7-9,TGTGCCAGCAGCCCAGGCGGGACAGAGGCCTACGAGCAGTACTTC,CASSPGGTEAYEQYF
.,TRBJ2-3,.,TRBV7-3,TGTGCCAGCAGCTTGAGTCCGGAGGATACGCAGTATTTT,CASSLSPEDTQYF
.,TRBJ2-7,.,TRBV21-1,TGTGCCAGCATCAAGGGGCGGTGCTGGAACGAGCAGTACTTC,CASIKGRCWNEQYF
.,TRBJ2-1,.,TRBV5-1,TGCGCCAGCAGCTTGGCGCGCAATGAGCAGTTCTTC,CASSLARNEQFF
.,TRBJ1-1,.,TRBV3-1/TRBV3-2,TGTGCCAGCAGCCAAGATAACAGGGACACTGAAGCTTTCTTT,CASSQDNRDTEAFF